The subject of this entry is one T cell receptor beta chain. What it recognizes is unknown. The sample belongs to a study of T cell responses to AZD1222 COVID-19 vaccine. Overall study results and limits: Following two doses of AZD1222, Spike-specific TCR breadth and depth rose. Spike-spanning, vaccine-associated CD4 TCRs were dominant at 160-218 and 743-854. White British ancestry dominated among donors, who included more females, and clonal diversity was possibly underestimated. Repertoire sampling was restricted to post-peak T cell response timepoints.

Using immunoSEQ multiplex PCR, the repertoire was profiled, and TCRdb retains in-frame clones only, with some absent. The sample records about 66,000 clones, roughly 91% being singletons. The CDR3 spans 15 residues. The J segment lost 7 bases and the V segment lost 5 bases, leaving 7 bases of the junction unmatched. Per germline, CDR1 SGHTA and CDR2 FQGNSA. The chain couples TRBV7-2 to TRBJ1-6, with 8 bases fitting TRBD1. This clonotype was obtained from an adult who received the MenACWY meningococcal vaccine as a control. The sample was peripheral blood, taken 28 days after the second dose of the MenACWY control vaccine. The CDR3 bases are TGTGCCAGCAGCCCTACAGGGGGGGGAAATTCACCCCTCCACTTT. It yields the protein CASSPTGGGNSPLHF.